Listed below are T cell receptor beta chains from one sample, sequenced in a study of breast tumors, draining lymph nodes, adjacent tissues. TCRdb passed the multiplex PCR reads through MiXCR, listing each CDR3 protein once. This repertoire shows roughly 80,000 distinct CDR3 sequences, approximately 19% found once; its top ten account for 2% to 3%. Sequenced input: axillary lymph node tissue. Receptors originate from a female donor with breast cancer. Some clones in this sample may be carry-over from other donors' samples. Each CDR3 is given with its conserved first and last residue. D genes are given only for firm matches. Expanded clones are given a class, and other clones once, few, many or no size at all.

cdr3_length clone_size j_call v_call d_call cdr3_nt cdr3_aa
15 many TRBJ2-1 TRBV20-1 TRBD2 TGCAGTGCCACAGACTTAGCGGGAGGTAGGAATGAGCAGTTCTTC CSATDLAGGRNEQFF
15 many TRBJ1-4 TRBV7-9 . TGTGCCAGCAGTTCCTGGACGGATCGTAATGAAAAACTGTTTTTT CASSSWTDRNEKLFF
15 many TRBJ1-4 TRBV15 . TGTGCCACCAGCAGAGAGTCTGTGGCGAGGGAAAAACTGTTTTTT CATSRESVAREKLFF
17 many TRBJ1-4 TRBV7-3 . TGTGCCAGCAGCTTAATTTTTCTCGGTGGTAGGGGGGAAAAACTGTTTTTT CASSLIFLGGRGEKLFF
12 many TRBJ2-7 TRBV10-3 . TGTGCCATCTCTGGGCAGGGGTACGAGCAGTACTTC CAISGQGYEQYF
14 many TRBJ2-7 TRBV4-2 . TGTGCCAGCAGCCAAGATTACAGGACCTACGAGCAGTACTTC CASSQDYRTYEQYF
15 many TRBJ1-5 TRBV2 . TGTGCCAGCAGTGAAGGGACAGCGGACAATCAGCCCCAGCATTTT CASSEGTADNQPQHF
13 many TRBJ2-5 TRBV11-2 . TGTGCCAGCAGAAACCCCCTAGAGGAGACCCAGTACTTC CASRNPLEETQYF
14 many TRBJ2-7 TRBV5-5 TRBD1 TGTGCCAGCAGCTTGGACAGGGGTGGCTACGAGCAGTACTTC CASSLDRGGYEQYF
14 few TRBJ2-7 TRBV28 . TGTGCCAGCAGTCCATACAGGAGAAACTACGAGCAGTACTTC CASSPYRRNYEQYF
18 many TRBJ1-5 TRBV10-3 . TGTGCCATCAGCGATAACCTACTCTCCAACAGGGTGTCACAGCCCCAGCATTTT CAISDNLLSNRVSQPQHF
12 many TRBJ1-2 TRBV12-5 TRBD1 TGTGCTAGTGGTTCCGCGACAGGGGCGGCCACCTTC CASGSATGAATF
14 few TRBJ2-5 TRBV28 TRBD1 TGTGCCAGCACGTCCCAGGGGGTGGGAGAGACCCAGTACTTC CASTSQGVGETQYF
16 . TRBJ2-7 TRBV5-4 TRBD2 TGTGCCAGCAGCTTGGGGCTAGCGGGAATCCAATACGAGCAGTACTTC CASSLGLAGIQYEQYF
15 many TRBJ1-6 TRBV6-4 . TGTGCTTCCAGACAGTCCGTGGCCTATAATTCACCCCTCCACTTT CASRQSVAYNSPLHF
11 many TRBJ1-2 TRBV29-1 . TGCAGCGTATGGGACGTCGAGGGCTACACCTTC CSVWDVEGYTF
17 few TRBJ2-1 TRBV19 . TGTGCCAGTAGTATTCAGGCTAGCGCCCATTGGTACAATGAGCAGTTCTTC CASSIQASAHWYNEQFF
14 many TRBJ2-7 TRBV5-1 TRBD1 TGCGCCAGCAGCTGGACAGGGTTCTCCTACGAGCAGTACTTC CASSWTGFSYEQYF
11 many TRBJ2-2 TRBV14 . TGTGCCAGCAGCCGGGTCGGGGAGCTGTTTTTT CASSRVGELFF
14 many TRBJ2-3 TRBV20-1 TRBD1 TGCAGTGCCCCTCGGGACAGGGGGCTGGGTACGCAGTATTTT CSAPRDRGLGTQYF
15 many TRBJ2-7 TRBV20-1 TRBD2 TGCAGTGCTAGAGATGGGCCTAGCGGGAGGTGGGAGCAGTACTTC CSARDGPSGRWEQYF
15 . TRBJ2-7 TRBV9 TRBD2 TGTGCCAGCAGCGTAGGGGGGGGGGAACCCTACGAGCAGTACTTC CASSVGGGEPYEQYF
15 many TRBJ1-5 TRBV7-2 . TGTGCCAGCAGCTTAGGCAGGCGTAGCAATCAGCCCCAGCATTTT CASSLGRRSNQPQHF
16 many TRBJ2-5 TRBV11-2 TRBD1 TGTGCCAGCAGCCCCCGGCGGGGACAGGGGGCAGAGACCCAGTACTTC CASSPRRGQGAETQYF
12 many TRBJ2-1 TRBV3-1 . TGTGCCAGCAGCCAAGCGCACCGGGAGCAGTTCTTC CASSQAHREQFF